This T cell receptor beta chain was recovered during a study of PD-1 blockade in classical Hodgkin lymphoma. As for the study in general: It was nivolumab at 3 mg/kg, given intravenously every 2 weeks, that patients received. Study-level findings and limits: Whereas CD4+ TCR diversity had risen significantly by C4D1, CD8+ TCR diversity had not. Lower baseline TCR diversity was reported for newly diagnosed patients than for healthy donors.

Brentuximab vedotin exposure varied, and every patient relapsed after autologous stem cell transplantation. Trimming stripped 4 bases from V and 5 bases from J, with 14 bases between. The CDR3 loop spans 14 amino acids. Germline-derived CDR1 and CDR2 are SGHTA and FQGNSA. On this clone itself: Its antigen is unknown.

The method was immunoSEQ multiplex PCR; TCRdb's version includes in-frame clones alone and lacks a portion of them. This repertoire shows about 40,000 clones, around 80% found once; its top ten account for under 15%. The clonotype was recovered from a human donor with classical Hodgkin lymphoma. The rearrangement links TRBV7-2 to TRBJ1-2; D might be TRBD1 (5 bases). The sample in question was peripheral blood mononuclear cells (PBMCs), obtained at baseline. The CDR3 spells CASSSITGAYGYTF. As DNA, the CDR3 is TGTGCCAGCAGCTCGATTACAGGCGCTTATGGCTACACCTTC.